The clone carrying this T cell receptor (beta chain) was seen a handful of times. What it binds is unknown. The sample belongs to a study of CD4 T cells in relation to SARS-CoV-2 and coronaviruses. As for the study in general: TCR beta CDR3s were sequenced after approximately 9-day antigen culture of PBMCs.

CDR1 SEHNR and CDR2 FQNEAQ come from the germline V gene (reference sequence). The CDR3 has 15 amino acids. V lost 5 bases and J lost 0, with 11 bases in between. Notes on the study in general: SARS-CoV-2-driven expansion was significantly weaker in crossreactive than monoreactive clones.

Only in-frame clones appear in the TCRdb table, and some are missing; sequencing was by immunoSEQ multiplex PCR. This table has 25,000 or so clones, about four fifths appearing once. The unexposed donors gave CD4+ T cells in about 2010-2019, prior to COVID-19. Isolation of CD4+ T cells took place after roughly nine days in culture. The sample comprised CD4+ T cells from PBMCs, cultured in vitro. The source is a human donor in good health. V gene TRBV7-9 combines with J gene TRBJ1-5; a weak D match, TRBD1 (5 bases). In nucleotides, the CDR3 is TGTGCCAGCAGCACGGGACTGGATAGCAATCAGCCCCAGCATTTT. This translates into CASSTGLDSNQPQHF.